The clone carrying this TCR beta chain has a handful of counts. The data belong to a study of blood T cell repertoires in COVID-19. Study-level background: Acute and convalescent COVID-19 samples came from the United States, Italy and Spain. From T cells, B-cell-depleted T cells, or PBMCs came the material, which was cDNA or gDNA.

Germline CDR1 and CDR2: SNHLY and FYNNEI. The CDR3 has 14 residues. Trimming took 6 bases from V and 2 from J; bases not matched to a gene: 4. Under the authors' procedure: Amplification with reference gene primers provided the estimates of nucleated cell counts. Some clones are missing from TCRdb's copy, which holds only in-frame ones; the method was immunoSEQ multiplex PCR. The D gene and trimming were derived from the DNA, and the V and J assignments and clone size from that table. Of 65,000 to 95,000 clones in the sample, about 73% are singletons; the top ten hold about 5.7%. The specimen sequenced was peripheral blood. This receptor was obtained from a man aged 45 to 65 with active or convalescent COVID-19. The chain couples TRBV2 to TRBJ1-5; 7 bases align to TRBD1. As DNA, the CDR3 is TGTGCCAGCAGGACAGGGTCCGGCAATCAGCCCCAGCATTTT. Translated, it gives CASRTGSGNQPQHF.